These T cell receptor beta chains were read from a single sample in a study of human T cells and chemical hapten exposure. A single record per CDR3 protein comes from TCRdb applying MiXCR to the RACE reads. The sample lists roughly 100,000 distinct CDR3 sequences; around 10% were seen once. The source was whole blood, collected in connection with sensitization to the hapten diphenylcyclopropenone (DPC). Source of these receptors: a woman between 50 and 59 years old with alopecia areata. Some clones in this sample may be carry-over from other donors' samples. The CDR3 runs from the conserved cysteine through the conserved F or W. A D gene is named only where the DNA matches it firmly. The size of a clone is reported for some rows only, either as once, few or many, or as a class for expanded clones.

j_gene | v_gene | len | abundance | d_gene | CDR3aa | CDR3nt
TRBJ2-7 | TRBV28 | 13 | - | - | CASSTGTSYEQYF | TGTGCCAGCAGTACAGGGACCTCCTACGAGCAGTACTTC
TRBJ1-5 | TRBV6-2/TRBV6-3 | 18 | many | - | CASSLFPVDGVSNQPQHF | TGTGCCAGCAGTTTATTCCCAGTTGATGGGGTGAGCAATCAGCCCCAGCATTTT
TRBJ1-2 | TRBV28 | 16 | - | - | CASSLWRRDKGYGYTF | TGTGCCAGCAGTTTATGGAGACGGGACAAGGGCTATGGCTACACCTTC
TRBJ2-3 | TRBV11-2 | 15 | once | - | CASSFDSPSTDTQYF | TGTGCCAGCAGCTTCGACAGCCCTAGCACAGATACGCAGTATTTT
TRBJ2-1 | TRBV7-2 | 14 | many | TRBD1 | CASSPRTGYNEQFF | TGTGCCAGCAGCCCACGGACAGGGTACAATGAGCAGTTCTTC
TRBJ1-1 | TRBV6-2/TRBV6-3 | 13 | few | TRBD1 | CASTLDRDVRAFF | TGTGCCAGCACCTTGGACAGGGATGTGCGGGCTTTCTTT
TRBJ2-1 | TRBV15 | 12 | - | - | CATSRDGFEQFF | TGTGCCACCAGCAGAGACGGGTTTGAGCAGTTCTTC
TRBJ2-3 | TRBV20-1 | 16 | few | TRBD2 | CSARPRAGGYTDTQYF | TGCAGTGCTAGACCCAGAGCGGGGGGCTACACAGATACGCAGTATTTT
TRBJ1-5 | TRBV6-6 | 15 | few | - | CASTPWRDSNQPQHF | TGTGCCAGCACCCCTTGGAGAGATAGCAATCAGCCCCAGCATTTT
TRBJ2-5 | TRBV29-1 | 13 | - | - | CSGYQSGTGAQYF | TGCAGCGGATACCAGTCCGGAACGGGGGCCCAGTACTTC
TRBJ2-7 | TRBV5-5 | 15 | - | TRBD1 | CASSLSGTGVLEQYF | TGTGCCAGCAGCCTCTCCGGGACAGGGGTCTTGGAGCAGTACTTC
TRBJ2-7 | TRBV2 | 14 | many | TRBD1 | CASRGRDRGWEQYF | TGTGCCAGCAGAGGCCGGGACAGGGGTTGGGAGCAGTACTTC
TRBJ1-4 | TRBV28 | 15 | few | - | CASSLIGQGNEKLFF | TGTGCCAGCAGTTTAATAGGGCAGGGCAATGAAAAACTGTTTTTT
TRBJ2-1 | TRBV7-6 | 16 | few | TRBD1 | CASSLGQGATYNEQFF | TGTGCCAGCAGCTTAGGGCAGGGGGCTACCTACAATGAGCAGTTCTTC
TRBJ2-6 | TRBV11-2 | 18 | once | TRBD1 | CASSLPGQGYSGANVLTF | TGTGCCAGCAGCTTACCAGGACAGGGCTACTCTGGGGCCAACGTCCTGACTTTC
TRBJ1-1 | TRBV5-8 | 15 | few | - | CASSLGGTPNTEAFF | TGTGCCAGCAGCTTGGGGGGGACGCCCAACACTGAAGCTTTCTTT
TRBJ1-1 | TRBV5-5 | 15 | few | - | CASSEVQTRYTEAFF | TGTGCCAGCAGTGAAGTTCAGACGAGATATACTGAAGCTTTCTTT
TRBJ1-5 | TRBV20-1 | 12 | few | - | CSAAVSNQPQHF | TGCAGTGCTGCAGTAAGCAATCAGCCCCAGCATTTT
TRBJ2-5 | TRBV3-1 | 15 | - | - | CASSQGTATRNAQYF | TGTGCCAGCAGCCAAGGGACAGCGACTCGGAATGCCCAGTACTTC
TRBJ1-6 | TRBV7-2 | 14 | - | - | CASRQDSSRSPLHF | TGTGCCAGCAGACAAGACAGTTCTAGATCACCCCTCCACTTT
TRBJ2-7 | TRBV4-2 | 13 | - | - | CASSQDRGVEQYF | TGTGCCAGCAGCCAAGATAGGGGGGTGGAGCAGTACTTC
TRBJ2-7 | TRBV29-1 | 12 | few | - | CSVETASYEQYF | TGCAGCGTTGAAACGGCTTCCTACGAGCAGTACTTC
TRBJ2-3 | TRBV6-1 | 14 | few | TRBD2 | CAITSGGAPDTQYF | TGTGCCATCACTAGCGGGGGGGCTCCGGATACGCAGTATTTT
TRBJ2-5 | TRBV11-2 | 15 | many | TRBD2 | CASSYLAGFAETQYF | TGTGCCAGCAGCTATTTAGCGGGGTTCGCCGAGACCCAGTACTTC
TRBJ1-2 | TRBV25-1 | 15 | few | TRBD1 | CASSAPGTGNYGYTF | TGTGCCAGCAGTGCCCCTGGGACAGGAAACTATGGCTACACCTTC
TRBJ2-7 | TRBV28 | 13 | few | TRBD1 | CASRGTGPYEQYF | TGTGCCAGCAGGGGGACAGGCCCCTACGAGCAGTACTTC
TRBJ1-2 | TRBV18 | 13 | few | - | CASSPRAEEGYTF | TGTGCCAGCTCACCTCGCGCAGAGGAGGGCTACACCTTC
TRBJ1-1 | TRBV27 | 13 | many | - | CASSFTVNTEAFF | TGTGCCAGCAGTTTCACAGTGAACACTGAAGCTTTCTTT
TRBJ2-7 | TRBV12-3/TRBV12-4 | 15 | many | TRBD1 | CASSPDGTAAGKQYF | TGTGCCAGCAGCCCGGACGGGACAGCGGCGGGCAAGCAGTACTTC
TRBJ2-7 | TRBV20-1 | 13 | many | - | CSARNRRSYEQYF | TGCAGTGCTAGAAATAGGCGGTCCTACGAGCAGTACTTC
TRBJ1-1 | TRBV6-2/TRBV6-3 | 13 | many | - | CASSYGGEKEAFF | TGTGCCAGCAGTTACGGGGGGGAGAAGGAAGCTTTCTTT
TRBJ2-3 | TRBV28 | 14 | many | TRBD1 | CASRDRGGTDTQYF | TGTGCCAGCCGCGACAGGGGTGGCACAGATACGCAGTATTTT
TRBJ2-1 | TRBV11-2 | 16 | - | - | CASSLDPPVIVNEQFF | TGTGCCAGCAGCTTAGATCCCCCGGTAATAGTCAATGAGCAGTTCTTC
TRBJ1-1 | TRBV7-9 | 14 | few | TRBD1 | CASSRQGALSEAFF | TGTGCCAGCTCCCGACAGGGGGCTCTGAGTGAAGCTTTCTTT
TRBJ1-1 | TRBV28 | 12 | - | - | CATDLGRDEAFF | TGTGCCACCGACCTAGGGCGGGATGAAGCTTTCTTT
TRBJ2-7 | TRBV28 | 13 | few | - | CASSLGTPGEQYF | TGTGCCAGCAGTTTAGGGACCCCGGGGGAGCAGTACTTC
TRBJ2-2 | TRBV6-2/TRBV6-3 | 15 | many | TRBD1 | CASTPGGTNTGELFF | TGTGCCAGCACCCCAGGGGGCACGAACACCGGGGAGCTGTTTTTT
TRBJ2-2 | TRBV7-9 | 14 | - | - | CASSTRGAEGELFF | TGTGCCAGCAGCACCCGGGGGGCTGAGGGGGAGCTGTTTTTT
TRBJ2-7 | TRBV28 | 11 | many | - | CASSVLLEQYF | TGTGCCAGCAGTGTCCTGCTCGAGCAGTACTTC
TRBJ2-1 | TRBV11-2 | 20 | - | - | CASSLDWGARRVKPHNEQFF | TGTGCCAGCAGCTTAGATTGGGGAGCGAGAAGGGTAAAACCCCACAATGAGCAGTTCTTC
TRBJ2-3 | TRBV28 | 17 | - | - | CASSSGIGPRGTDTQYF | TGTGCCAGCAGTTCTGGAATAGGCCCAAGGGGCACAGATACGCAGTATTTT
TRBJ2-3 | TRBV6-2/TRBV6-3 | 13 | - | - | CASSYSKGKTQYF | TGTGCCAGCAGTTACTCGAAGGGGAAAACGCAGTATTTT
TRBJ2-7 | TRBV29-1 | 13 | few | TRBD1 | CSGTWDRASEQYF | TGCAGCGGAACCTGGGACAGGGCGAGCGAGCAGTACTTC
TRBJ2-2 | TRBV12-3/TRBV12-4 | 15 | many | - | CASSSGTANTGELFF | TGTGCCAGCAGCTCCGGGACGGCGAACACCGGGGAGCTGTTTTTT
TRBJ1-4 | TRBV12-3/TRBV12-4 | 14 | - | - | CASSPRLTNEKLFF | TGTGCCAGCAGCCCCCGGTTAACTAATGAAAAACTGTTTTTT
TRBJ2-2 | TRBV7-9 | 14 | - | - | CASSKDRTAGELFF | TGTGCCAGCAGCAAAGACAGAACGGCCGGGGAGCTGTTTTTT
TRBJ1-2 | TRBV27 | 15 | - | - | CASTPVVGGIYGYTF | TGTGCCAGCACTCCCGTAGTCGGGGGTATCTATGGCTACACCTTC
TRBJ2-3 | TRBV7-2 | 15 | - | TRBD2 | CASTLSGTLGDMQYF | TGTGCCAGCACCCTTAGCGGGACTCTAGGAGATATGCAGTATTTT
TRBJ2-5 | TRBV7-9 | 13 | - | - | CASSRQGGETQYF | TGTGCCAGCAGCCGTCAGGGTGGAGAGACCCAGTACTTC
TRBJ2-4 | TRBV9 | 16 | few | - | CASSVDSGTGFNIQYF | TGTGCCAGCAGCGTAGATTCCGGGACGGGTTTTAACATTCAGTACTTC